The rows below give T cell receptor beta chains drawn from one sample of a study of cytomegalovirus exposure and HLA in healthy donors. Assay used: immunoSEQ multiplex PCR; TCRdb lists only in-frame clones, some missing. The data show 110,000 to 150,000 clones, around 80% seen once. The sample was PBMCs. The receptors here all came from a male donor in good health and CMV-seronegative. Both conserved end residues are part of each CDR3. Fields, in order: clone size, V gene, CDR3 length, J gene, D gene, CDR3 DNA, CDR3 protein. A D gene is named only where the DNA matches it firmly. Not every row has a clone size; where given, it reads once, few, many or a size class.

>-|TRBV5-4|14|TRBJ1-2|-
TGTGCCAGCAGCTTAGCAGGGAAGCCCCTAGGCTACACCTTC
CASSLAGKPLGYTF
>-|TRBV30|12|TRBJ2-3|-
TGTGCCTGGAGTAAAGGGGCAGGTCCGCAGTATTTT
CAWSKGAGPQYF
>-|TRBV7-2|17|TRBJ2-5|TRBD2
TGTGCCAGCAGCTTAGCCTCCGGACTAGCGGGGGCAGAGACCCAGTACTTC
CASSLASGLAGAETQYF
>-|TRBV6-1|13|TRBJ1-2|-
TGTGCCAGCAGCCTCACCGGGATCCACGGCTACACCTTC
CASSLTGIHGYTF
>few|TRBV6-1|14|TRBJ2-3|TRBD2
TGTGCCACCCTTCGCCGGGGGGGATCAGATACGCAGTATTTT
CATLRRGGSDTQYF
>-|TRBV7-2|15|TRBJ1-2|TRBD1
TGTGCCAGCAGCTTGAACGCAGGGGGGAACTATGGCTACACCTTC
CASSLNAGGNYGYTF
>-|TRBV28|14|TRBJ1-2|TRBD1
TGTGCCAGCAGCCTATCGGACAGGGGATATGGCTACACCTTC
CASSLSDRGYGYTF
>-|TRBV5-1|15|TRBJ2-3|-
TGCGCCAGCAGCCAGTTCGCGGGGGCGGGAGATACGCAGTATTTT
CASSQFAGAGDTQYF
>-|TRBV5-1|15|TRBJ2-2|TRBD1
TGCGCCAGCAGCTCAAAAACAGGGGACACCGGGGAGCTGTTTTTT
CASSSKTGDTGELFF
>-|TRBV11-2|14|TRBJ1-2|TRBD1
TGTGCCAGCAGCGGTGCAGGGGGTGTCTATGGCTACACCTTC
CASSGAGGVYGYTF
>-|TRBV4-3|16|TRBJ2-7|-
TGCGCCAGCAGCCAAAAGGTCGACTACCATCCCTACGAGCAGTACTTC
CASSQKVDYHPYEQYF
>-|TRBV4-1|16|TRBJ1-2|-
TGCGCCAGCAGCCAAGAAGGCGCGGGGCTAAACTATGGCTACACCTTC
CASSQEGAGLNYGYTF
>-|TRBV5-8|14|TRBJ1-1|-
TGTGCCAGCAGCTTGGGGTGGGGAGGCACTGAAGCTTTCTTT
CASSLGWGGTEAFF
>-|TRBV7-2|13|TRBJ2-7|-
TGTGCCAGCAGCCCTCGGGACACCTACGAGCAGTACTTC
CASSPRDTYEQYF
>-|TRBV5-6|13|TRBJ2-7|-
TGTGCCAGCAGCCTAGAGGTGCCCTACGAGCAGTACTTC
CASSLEVPYEQYF
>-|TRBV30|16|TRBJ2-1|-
TGTGCCCTACGTCGGGGGCCTCTCGGGGGGAAAAATGAGCAGTTCTTC
CALRRGPLGGKNEQFF
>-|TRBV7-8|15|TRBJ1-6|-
TGTGCCAGCAGCTTAGACAGGGACGAAAATTCACCCCTCCACTTT
CASSLDRDENSPLHF
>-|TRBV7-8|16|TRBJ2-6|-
TGTGCCAGCAGCTTCTCTCAGGGAACCGGGGCCAACGTCCTGACTTTC
CASSFSQGTGANVLTF
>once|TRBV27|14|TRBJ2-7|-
TGTGCCAGCAGCCCCTTTGGGAGGTCCTACGAGCAGTACTTC
CASSPFGRSYEQYF
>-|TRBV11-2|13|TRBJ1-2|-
TGTGCCAGCAGCCCCGGGGGTACATATGGCTACACCTTC
CASSPGGTYGYTF
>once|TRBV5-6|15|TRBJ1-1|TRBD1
TGTGCCAGCACCTCCGGGGACAGGGTAGCCACTGAAGCTTTCTTT
CASTSGDRVATEAFF
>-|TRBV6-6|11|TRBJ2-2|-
TGTGCCAGCTCCTTCACCGGGGAGCTGTTTTTT
CASSFTGELFF
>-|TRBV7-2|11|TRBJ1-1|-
TGTGCCAGCAGCCCAGTCACTGAAGCTTTCTTT
CASSPVTEAFF
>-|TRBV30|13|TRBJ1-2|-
TGTGCCTGGAGTGTTGCTGGAGGGTCGGGCTACACCTTC
CAWSVAGGSGYTF
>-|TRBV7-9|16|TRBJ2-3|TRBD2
TGTGCCAGCAGCTTCGGGCGGGGGGCCAGTCCGGATACGCAGTATTTT
CASSFGRGASPDTQYF
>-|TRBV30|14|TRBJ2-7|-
TGTGCCTGGAGTAAGTGGGGGGACTCCTACGAGCAGTACTTC
CAWSKWGDSYEQYF
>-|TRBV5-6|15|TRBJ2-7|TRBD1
TGTGCCAGCAGCGATACAGGGGCGAGCTCCTACGAGCAGTACTTC
CASSDTGASSYEQYF
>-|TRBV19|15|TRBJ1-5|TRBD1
TGTGCCAGCAAAACGACAGGGGAGGGTCATCAGCCCCAGCATTTT
CASKTTGEGHQPQHF
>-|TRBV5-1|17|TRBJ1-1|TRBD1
TGCGCCAGCAGTCGCGACAGGGGTGATGTGTGGGGCACTGAAGCTTTCTTT
CASSRDRGDVWGTEAFF
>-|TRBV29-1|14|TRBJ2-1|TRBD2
TGCAGCGCCCGTGAGAGCGGGGGGGCCGCTGAGCAGTTCTTC
CSARESGGAAEQFF
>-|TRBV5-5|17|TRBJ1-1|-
TGTGCCAGCAGCTTGCATCCAGGGAGGGAGGGGGGCACTGAAGCTTTCTTT
CASSLHPGREGGTEAFF
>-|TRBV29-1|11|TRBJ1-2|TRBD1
TGCAGCGTGACAGGGCAGGGTGGCTACACCTTC
CSVTGQGGYTF
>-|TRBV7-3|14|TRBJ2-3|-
TGTGCCAGCAGCCGAGGGACATCCACAGATACGCAGTATTTT
CASSRGTSTDTQYF
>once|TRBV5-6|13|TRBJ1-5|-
TGTGCCAGCAGCTTGGCCGGTAATCAGCCCCAGCATTTT
CASSLAGNQPQHF
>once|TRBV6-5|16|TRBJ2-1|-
TGTGCCAGCAGTTACTTCGTTCCAGCCCGGGTTGATGAGCAGTTCTTC
CASSYFVPARVDEQFF
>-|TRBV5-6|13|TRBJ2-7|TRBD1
TGTGCCAGCAGCTATGCAGGGGGCTACGAGCAGTACTTC
CASSYAGGYEQYF
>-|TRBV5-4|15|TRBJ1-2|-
TGTGCCAGCAGCTTGGATAGTAGGGAGGGGCGCGGCTACACCTTC
CASSLDSREGRGYTF
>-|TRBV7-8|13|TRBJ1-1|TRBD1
TGTGCCAGCAGCTTAGGTCAGGGGGCTGAAGCTTTCTTT
CASSLGQGAEAFF
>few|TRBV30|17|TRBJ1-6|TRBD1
TGTGCCTGGAGTGTCCGGACCCCGACAGGGGTGGATTCACCCCTCCACTTT
CAWSVRTPTGVDSPLHF
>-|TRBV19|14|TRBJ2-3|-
TGTGCCAGTAGTTCAAACTTAGGGGCAGATACGCAGTATTTT
CASSSNLGADTQYF
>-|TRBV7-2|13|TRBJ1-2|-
TGTGCCAGCAGCGTTTACAGGGATTCTGGCTACACCTTC
CASSVYRDSGYTF
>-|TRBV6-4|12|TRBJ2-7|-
TGTGAACCCACTGGGAGTCGGGGAGAGCAGTACTTC
CEPTGSRGEQYF
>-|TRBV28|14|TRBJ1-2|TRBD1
TGTGCCAGCAGCCCCGATCGCAGGGGGCGAGGCTACACCTTC
CASSPDRRGRGYTF
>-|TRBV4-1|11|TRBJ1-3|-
TGCGCCAGCCCGCGCTCCCCGCACATATATTTT
CASPRSPHIYF
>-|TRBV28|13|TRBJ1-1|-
TGTGCCAGCGCCCCGCCTATGAACACTGAAGCTTTCTTT
CASAPPMNTEAFF
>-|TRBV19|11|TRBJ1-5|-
TGTGCCAGTAGTGGAGGGCAGCCCCAGCATTTT
CASSGGQPQHF
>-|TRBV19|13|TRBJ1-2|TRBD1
TGTGCCAGTAGTGACAGGGGAATCTATGGCTACACCTTC
CASSDRGIYGYTF
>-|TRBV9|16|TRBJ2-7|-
TGTGCCAGCACCGCGGGGTTATCAACAGTGCCCTACGAGCAGTACTTC
CASTAGLSTVPYEQYF
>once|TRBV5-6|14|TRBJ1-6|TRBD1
TGTGCCAGCAGCTGGGACAGGTATAATTCACCCCTCCACTTT
CASSWDRYNSPLHF
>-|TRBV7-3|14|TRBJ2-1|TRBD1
TGTGCCAGCAGCCGGGGACAGTCCTACAATGAGCAGTTCTTC
CASSRGQSYNEQFF
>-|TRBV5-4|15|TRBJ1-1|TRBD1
TGTGCCAGCAGCTTGGGACAGGGAGAATGGACTGAAGCTTTCTTT
CASSLGQGEWTEAFF
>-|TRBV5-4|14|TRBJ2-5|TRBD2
TGTGCCAGCAGCTCCGGGACTAGGCAAGAGACCCAGTACTTC
CASSSGTRQETQYF